The clone carrying this T cell receptor beta chain was counted ten times or more. This CDR3 is 13 amino acids long. The V gene's germline CDR1 is SGHTA and CDR2 FQGTGA. The V and J ends lost 5 bases and 7 bases respectively, with 14 bases between them. One entry per CDR3 protein results from TCRdb running MiXCR on the RT-PCR reads. Here the sample spans almost 700,000 distinct CDR3 sequences, approximately 14% being singletons. Sequencing used memory CD4+ T cells from blood. The V gene is TRBV7-3, the J gene TRBJ1-2; D is perhaps TRBD1 (5 bases). The TCR was taken from a female donor in good health, serving as a healthy control. The CDR3 here is CASSLSGLAGYTF. CDR3 coding DNA: TGTGCCAGCAGCCTGTCAGGGTTGGCTGGCTACACCTTC. Full variable domain (outside the CDR3, taken from reference TRBV7-3 and TRBJ1-2): GAGVSQTPSNKVTEKGKYVELRCDPISGHTALYWYRQSLGQGPEFLIYFQGTGAADDSGLPNDRFFAVRPEGSVSTLKIQRTERGDSAVYLCASSLSGLAGYTFGSGTRLTVV.